Given below is one TCR beta chain in context. The entry originates in a study of molecular identifiers for immune sequencing clone quantification. The CDR3 extends over 16 amino acids. CDR1 and CDR2 from the germline V gene are LGHDT and YNNKEL (reference sequence). Unmatched junction bases numbered 9, after V lost 4 bases and J lost 4 bases. Listed TCR primers and previously described methods were used for bulk TCR libraries. TCRdb itself ran the PCR reads through MiXCR, one entry per CDR3 protein. Of 88,000 or so distinct CDR3 sequences in the sample, roughly 23% were seen once. The V gene is TRBV3-1, the J gene TRBJ2-1; 8 nucleotides line up with TRBD1. This sequence originates from a human donor in good health. Some libraries in this study had Jurkat cell RNA spiked in. Sequenced sample: naive CD8+ T cells from blood, with Jurkat cell RNA spiked in. Sample subset: FACS-sorted CD8+CD4-CCR7+CD45RA+ naive T cells. The CDR3 sequence is CASSRDRPSPYNEQFF. CDR3 nucleotides: TGTGCCAGCAGCCGGGACAGGCCAAGTCCATACAATGAGCAGTTCTTC.